What follows is one T cell receptor (beta chain) and its context. What it binds is not known. Only one heparinised blood draw was taken per donor, and its volume averaged approximately 100 mL. Isolated RNA was reverse transcribed in full, so expressed TCRB transcripts were sequenced. The average output of naive, central memory and regulatory T cell samples was several million reads. TCRdb keeps only in-frame clones here, not all; method: immunoSEQ multiplex PCR. The sample contains tens of thousands of clones, about 50% of which appear only once. These data originate in a study of beta chain features in type 1 diabetes. Study observations and caveats: For Type 1 diabetes patients, all four CD4+ subsets carried TCRB CDR3s that were moderately but significantly shorter.

The source material was central memory CD4+ T cells from blood. This clonotype originated in a man aged 30 to 39 with type 1 diabetes.

The CDR3 sequence: CASSLAQGAGGYTF. CDR3 coding DNA: TGCGCCAGCAGCTTGGCCCAGGGGGCCGGAGGCTACACCTTC. This chain uses TRBV5-1 with TRBJ1-2; 8 nucleotides match TRBD1. From germline, CDR1 is SGHRS and CDR2 YFSETQ. J gave up 8 bases and V 0 bases, and 6 bases lay outside the gene matches. The CDR3 covers 14 residues.